Each of the 5 T cell receptor beta chains below was sequenced from the same sample in a study of T cells in Graves' hyperthyroidism and ophthalmopathy. Amplification of TCR beta CDR3 regions used RNA as the template. First-round RT-PCR with HTBI primers amplified the TCR CDR3 region. In TCRdb, the multiplex PCR reads were re-called with MiXCR into one record per CDR3 protein. The repertoire consists of 650,000 to 700,000 distinct CDR3 sequences, with approximately 15% occurring once and the leading ten covering about a sixth. The specimen was blood. The source of these receptors is a man aged 50-60 years with Graves' hyperthyroidism.

This clonotype was observed a handful of times. This sequence joins TRBV2 and TRBJ1-6; unclear D gene. V was trimmed by 4 bases and J by 7 bases, leaving 14 bases between them. CDR3 size: 15 residues. The germline V gene encodes CDR1 SNHLY and CDR2 FYNNEI. The CDR3 reads CASSGSLLRNSPLHF. CDR3 DNA sequence: TGTGCCAGCAGTGGGAGTCTACTGAGGAATTCACCCCTCCACTTT.

This clonotype was found once. The V gene is TRBV20-1, the J gene TRBJ2-7; 12 bases map to TRBD2. With V trimmed by 7 bases and J by 5 bases, 6 bases remained unmatched. The CDR3 is 13 amino acids. CDR1 and CDR2 (germline): DFQATT, SNEGSKA (reference sequence). The CDR3 DNA sequence: TGCAGTGGACTAGCGGGAGAATATCACGAGCAGTACTTC. The encoded protein is CSGLAGEYHEQYF.

This clonotype was detected many times. J is TRBJ2-5 and V is TRBV12-3 or TRBV12-4; 12 nucleotides align to TRBD2. The V gene end was trimmed by 1 base and the J gene end by 4 bases; junction bases not matched to a gene: 1. The CDR3 length is 15 residues. The CDR3 protein is CASSLVGLAGETQYF. DNA of the CDR3: TGTGCCAGCAGTTTAGTGGGACTAGCGGGAGAGACCCAGTACTTC.

This clonotype has only a few counts. This chain links TRBV20-1 with TRBJ2-3; 13 nucleotides line up with TRBD2. The trim removed 5 bases at V and 0 bases at J, leaving 5 bases unmatched. This CDR3 comprises 16 residues. The germline gives CDR1 DFQATT, CDR2 SNEGSKA (reference sequence). For the CDR3, the DNA is TGCAGTGCTTCCGGGACTAGCGGGGTTAGCACAGATACGCAGTATTTT. Protein product: CSASGTSGVSTDTQYF.

J is TRBJ2-7 and V is TRBV9, with a tentative D call TRBD1 (6 bases). CDR3 length: 14 residues. V was shortened by 4 bases and J by 1 base, with 12 bases between the two germline ends. CDR1 SGDLS and CDR2 YYNGEE come from the germline V gene. In DNA, the CDR3 is TGTGCCAGCAGCCCCCGACAGGAGTCCTACGAGCAGTACTTC. This encodes CASSPRQESYEQYF.